The T cell receptor (beta chain) described here comes from a study of shared clonotypes between healthy human individuals. Germline loops: CDR1 SGHDT, CDR2 YYEEEE. This CDR3 is built from 15 residues. Between the trimmed V and J ends, which lost 4 bases and 3 bases, there was a span of 13 bases. Clones were read by immunoSEQ multiplex PCR, and TCRdb kept only the in-frame ones, dropping some. This sample has 550,000 to 750,000 clones; 92% occur once, and the top ten carry approximately 24%. Naive CD8 populations comprised CD45RO-negative cells positively selected for CCR7, excluding terminally differentiated effector memory CD45RA+ cells.

The rearrangement links TRBV5-6 to TRBJ1-4, with a weak D call TRBD1 (6 bases). Source material: naive CD8+ T cells sorted from blood. This clonotype was obtained from a man aged 30 to 45 in good health. In DNA, the CDR3 is TGTGCCAGCAGCACCCCCACAGGGCCTAATGAAAAACTGTTTTTT. This encodes CASSTPTGPNEKLFF.